Below are 29 T cell receptor beta chains sequenced from a single sample in a study of identical twins. TCRdb passed the 5' RACE reads through MiXCR, listing each CDR3 protein once. The data hold 1.5 million to 2 million distinct CDR3 sequences, with less than 35% observed a single time. The sample taken for sequencing was cord blood. The receptors stem from a newborn girl in good health.

This clonotype turned up a few times. The chain combines TRBV7-8 with TRBJ1-1; TRBD1 is a possible D gene (6 bases). Per the germline V gene, CDR1 is SGHVS and CDR2 is FQNEAQ. CDR3 length equals 14 residues. V was trimmed by 5 bases and J by 3 bases, leaving 13 bases between them. The DNA for the CDR3 is TGTGCCAGCAGCCCCCGCAGGGGATACACTGAAGCTTTCTTT. This codes for CASSPRRGYTEAFF.

This sequence joins TRBV9 and TRBJ1-6; tentative D call: TRBD1 (5 bases). V was pared by 0 bases and J by 0 bases, with 10 bases between. The CDR3 extends over 17 amino acids. CDR1 SGDLS and CDR2 YYNGEE come from the germline V gene. CDR3 nucleotide sequence: TGTGCCAGCAGCGTAGGCATCAGGGTCTCCTATAATTCACCCCTCCACTTT. Amino acid sequence: CASSVGIRVSYNSPLHF.

This chain joins TRBV28 and TRBJ1-5, with 9 bases identical to TRBD1. Germline loops: CDR1 MDHEN, CDR2 SYDVKM. CDR3 length equals 13 residues. The trim removed 10 bases at V and 4 bases at J, leaving 5 bases unmatched. The CDR3, as DNA: TGTGCCACAGAAGGACAGGGGAATCAGCCCCAGCATTTT. Protein: CATEGQGNQPQHF.

The table lists this clonotype with a few counts. This chain connects TRBV29-1 to TRBJ2-1; D unresolved. The CDR3 sequence is 12 residues long. Trimming pared 4 bases from V and 10 bases from J, leaving 14 bases between. CDR1 is SQVTM, CDR2 ANQGSEA, per germline. The CDR3 DNA reads TGCAGCGTTGTTTATGGTCAGCTCGAGCAGTTCTTC. Translated, it gives CSVVYGQLEQFF.

This clonotype was seen ten or more times. CDR3 sequence reads: CASTQQGHEQFF. DNA of the CDR3: TGTGCCAGCACCCAACAGGGACATGAGCAGTTCTTC. V and J are TRBV12-3 or TRBV12-4 and TRBJ2-1; a weak D match, TRBD1 (6 bases). The CDR3 totals 12 residues. V dropped 7 bases and J dropped 8 bases, with 12 bases sitting between them.

This chain connects TRBV10-3 to TRBJ2-7; D possibly matches TRBD1 or TRBD2 (5 bases each). The V end lost 0 bases, the J end lost 2 bases, and 14 bases lay between the germline ends. This CDR3 region has 16 residues. CDR1 and CDR2 (germline): ENHRY, SYGVKD. CDR3 in amino acids: CAISESLGTDPYEQYF. The CDR3, as DNA: TGTGCCATCAGTGAGTCTTTAGGGACGGACCCCTACGAGCAGTACTTC.

This chain uses TRBV4-2 with TRBJ2-1; D may be TRBD2 (6 bases). Germline lookup yields CDR1 LGHNA and CDR2 YNFKEQ. CDR3 length equals 16 residues. V was clipped by 5 bases and J by 5 bases, with 19 bases between them. The DNA for the CDR3 is TGTGCCAGCAGCGAATTTGGGGGGAGAGGCAACAATGAGCAGTTCTTC. It specifies CASSEFGGRGNNEQFF.

This clonotype was seen just once. The chain employs TRBV2 and TRBJ2-3, with unresolved D. Trimming removed 11 bases at V and 2 bases at J, with 17 bases between. Germline-derived CDR1 and CDR2 are SNHLY and FYNNEI. CDR3 length: 14 amino acids. DNA of the CDR3: TGTGCCGCTCAGAGTGTACCTTACACAGATACGCAGTATTTT. Its protein is CAAQSVPYTDTQYF.

This chain links TRBV27 with TRBJ1-4; D call uncertain. Trimming shortened V by 2 bases and J by 10 bases, and 14 bases separated the two germline ends. This CDR3 has 14 residues. Germline V gene sequence: CDR1 MNHEY, CDR2 SMNVEV (reference sequence). CDR3 coding DNA: TGTGCCAGCAGTTTAGAAGTTATGGACGGAAAACTGTTTTTT. Translated, it gives CASSLEVMDGKLFF.

This clonotype was picked up a small number of times. J is TRBJ1-5 and V is TRBV10-3, with D perhaps matching TRBD1 (5 bases). The CDR3 extends over 13 amino acids. Germline assignment: CDR1 ENHRY and CDR2 SYGVKD. V was trimmed by 6 bases and J by 7 bases, leaving 13 bases between them. In DNA form, the CDR3 reads TGTGCCATCAGCGGGACCGCCGGGCAGCCCCAGCATTTT. It is translated as CAISGTAGQPQHF.

The V and J genes are TRBV20-1 and TRBJ2-3; no clear D. Looked up from germline, CDR1 is DFQATT and CDR2 is SNEGSKA (reference sequence). The V end was cut by 6 bases, the J end by 1 base, with 14 bases between. This CDR3 contains 14 residues. The CDR3 loop reads CSAPADRRTDTQYF. In nucleotides, the CDR3 is TGCAGTGCCCCGGCGGACCGGCGCACAGATACGCAGTATTTT.

The chain couples TRBV12-3 or TRBV12-4 to TRBJ2-1; 10 bases agree with TRBD2. Germline trimming cut 4 bases from V and 8 bases from J; bases unmatched to any gene: 5. This CDR3 is built from 14 residues. The DNA for the CDR3 is TGTGCCAGCAGTTGGGCTAGCGGGGGCTATGAGCAGTTCTTC. Translated: CASSWASGGYEQFF.

The V gene is TRBV7-2, the J gene TRBJ1-5; TRBD1 might be the D (6 bases). Per the germline V gene, CDR1 is SGHTA and CDR2 is FQGNSA. The CDR3 runs to 13 residues. Trimming took off 3 bases at V and 5 bases at J, with 8 bases between the two ends. This chain's CDR3 is CASSFQGHQPQHF. The CDR3, as DNA: TGTGCCAGCAGCTTTCAGGGGCATCAGCCCCAGCATTTT.

For this clonotype: A read error is likely, as this CDR3 ends without the conserved phenylalanine or tryptophan. This chain connects TRBV10-2 to TRBJ2-7; D is possibly TRBD1 (6 bases). CDR3 length equals 14 residues. Germline loops: CDR1 WSHSY, CDR2 SAAADI. V gave up 7 bases and J gave up 4 bases, with 17 bases separating them. The CDR3 sequence: CASKPRQALYEQYL. CDR3 nucleotide sequence: TGCGCCAGCAAACCTAGACAGGCCTTATACGAGCAGTACCTC.

Concerning this clonotype: The junction and the germline gene differ at one end; a read error may be behind it. The chain joins TRBV5-1 to TRBJ2-7, with D unclear. Germline V gene data show CDR1 as SGHRS and CDR2 as YFSETQ. The CDR3 sequence is 15 residues long. The CDR3 DNA reads as TGCGCCAGTAGCTTGTCCGTCGCTGTCCCAGCCGAGCAGTACTTC. Translated, it gives CASSLSVAVPAEQYF.

This clonotype came up many times. The gene calls are TRBV9 and TRBJ2-1, with D maybe TRBD1 (6 bases). The germline V gene encodes CDR1 SGDLS and CDR2 YYNGEE. The CDR3 extends over 12 amino acids. Trimming stripped 4 bases from V and 7 bases from J, with 9 bases between. DNA for the CDR3: TGTGCCAGCAGCACACAGGGAAATGAGCAGTTCTTC. It codes for CASSTQGNEQFF.

The sample holds one count of this clonotype. V usage is TRBV28 and J usage is TRBJ2-5; D gene ambiguous. Germline CDR1 and CDR2: MDHEN and SYDVKM. Trimming pared 7 bases from V and 1 base from J, leaving 16 bases between. The CDR3 has 15 residues. CDR3 region: CASNPAREGQETQYF. The CDR3 DNA sequence: TGTGCCAGCAACCCTGCTAGAGAAGGCCAAGAGACCCAGTACTTC.

The gene calls are TRBV5-1 and TRBJ2-1; 10 nucleotides match TRBD2. The better agreement between TRBJ2-7 and the DNA end casts doubt on the J call. CDR3 size: 19 residues. Germline values: CDR1 SGHRS, CDR2 YFSETQ. The CDR3 DNA is TGCGCCAGCAGCTCCTTCGGGCTAGCGGGAGACGGCTCCTACAATGAGCAGTACTTC. It is translated as CASSSFGLAGDGSYNEQYF.

This clonotype showed up many times. The chain couples TRBV12-3 or TRBV12-4 to TRBJ2-4; maybe TRBD1 (7 bases). Between the trimmed V and J ends, which lost 2 bases and 7 bases, there was a span of 12 bases. CDR3 size: 14 residues. The CDR3 sequence is CASSLNGGGNIQYF. CDR3 sequence (DNA): TGTGCCAGCAGTTTAAACGGAGGGGGCAACATTCAGTACTTC.

This sequence joins TRBV20-1 and TRBJ1-1; D is unresolved. The germline CDR1 and CDR2 sequences are DFQATT and SNEGSKA (reference sequence). V was cut by 5 bases and J by 2 bases, with 21 bases left in between. The CDR3 is 16 amino acids. CDR3 in amino acids: CSAYSLLVGSNTEAFF. Here the CDR3 DNA reads TGCAGTGCTTATTCCCTTTTAGTAGGCAGTAACACTGAAGCTTTCTTT.

The gene calls are TRBV27 and TRBJ2-5; D might be TRBD1 (5 bases). The V end was cut by 6 bases, the J end by 1 base, with 12 bases between. Germline loops: CDR1 MNHEY, CDR2 SMNVEV (reference sequence). The CDR3 consists of 14 residues. The CDR3 protein is CASRTGALQETQYF. Written as DNA, the CDR3 is TGTGCCAGCAGAACTGGGGCGCTCCAAGAGACCCAGTACTTC.

This chain links TRBV20-1 with TRBJ2-7; tentatively, D is TRBD1 (6 bases). The CDR3 totals 15 residues. Trimming stripped 0 bases from V and 4 bases from J, with 16 bases between. Germline lookup yields CDR1 DFQATT and CDR2 SNEGSKA (reference sequence). The CDR3 is CSAREVRGPFYEQYF. The CDR3 DNA reads TGCAGTGCTAGAGAGGTCAGGGGTCCCTTTTACGAGCAGTACTTC.

This clonotype was seen a handful of times. The chain recombines TRBV3-1 with TRBJ1-1; TRBD1 is a possible D gene (6 bases). Germline-derived CDR1 and CDR2 are LGHDT and YNNKEL (reference sequence). V dropped 0 bases and J dropped 7 bases, with 12 bases sitting between them. This CDR3 has 14 residues. The CDR3 sequence is CASSQDLLTGEAFF. The CDR3 coding sequence is TGTGCCAGCAGCCAAGATCTTTTGACAGGTGAAGCTTTCTTT.

This chain joins TRBV12-3 or TRBV12-4 and TRBJ2-1, with TRBD2 identical over 7 bases. Losses at the gene ends were 7 bases for V and 0 bases for J; bases not matched to a gene: 9. The CDR3 runs 16 residues. As DNA, the CDR3 is TGTGCCAGCACCCACCTGGGGGGGATCTCCTACAATGAGCAGTTCTTC. Protein product: CASTHLGGISYNEQFF.

This clonotype was seen at least ten times. The J gene is TRBJ2-5, the V gene TRBV3-1; D is ambiguous. This CDR3 contains 17 residues. With 2 bases removed from V and 2 bases from J, the gap between germline ends came to 18 bases. Looked up from germline, CDR1 is LGHDT and CDR2 is YNNKEL (reference sequence). The CDR3 DNA reads as TGTGCCAGCAGCCAAAGGCGAGGTCCGCCCCTGCAAGAGACCCAGTACTTC. It specifies CASSQRRGPPLQETQYF.

The CDR3 protein is CSARDSRGDTDTQYF. Written as DNA, the CDR3 is TGCAGTGCTAGAGATTCACGGGGGGACACAGATACGCAGTATTTT. The rearrangement links TRBV20-1 to TRBJ2-3; 7 bases align to TRBD2. The germline V gene has CDR1 DFQATT and CDR2 SNEGSKA (reference sequence). The CDR3 covers 15 residues. J lost 2 bases, V lost 0 bases, and 5 bases had no gene match.

V is TRBV20-1 and J is TRBJ1-2, with unresolved D. Trimming removed 3 bases from V and 3 bases from J, with 14 bases in between. Germline V lookup: CDR1 DFQATT, CDR2 SNEGSKA (reference sequence). This CDR3 has 14 amino acids. The CDR3 reads CSARDHLKDYGYTF. The CDR3 DNA is TGCAGTGCTAGGGACCACCTTAAGGACTATGGCTACACCTTC.

The chain joins TRBV5-6 to TRBJ2-1; 7 nucleotides line up with TRBD2. Trimming took 4 bases from V and 9 from J; bases not matched to a gene: 1. The germline gives CDR1 SGHDT, CDR2 YYEEEE. This CDR3 spans 11 amino acids. CDR3 loop: CASSREVEQFF. For the CDR3, the DNA is TGTGCCAGCAGCCGGGAGGTTGAGCAGTTCTTC.

The CDR3 region has the DNA TGCGCCAGCAGCTTGTCCGCGGTGATGGGTACTGGGGCCAACGTCCTGACTTTC. As protein: CASSLSAVMGTGANVLTF. This rearrangement joins TRBV5-1 to TRBJ2-6; D ambiguous. Germline V gene lookup returns CDR1 SGHRS and CDR2 YFSETQ. V was trimmed by 1 base and J by 2 bases, leaving 16 bases between them. The CDR3 sequence is 18 residues long.